This T cell receptor (beta chain) was retrieved from a study of blood T cell repertoires in COVID-19. In the original analysis: Reference gene primer amplification yielded estimated nucleated cell counts. Sequencing used immunoSEQ multiplex PCR; TCRdb keeps in-frame clones, though not all of them. V and J calls and clone size follow that table, whereas D and trimming were derived from the DNA. The sample records fewer than 700,000 clones, approximately 88% being singletons. Germline V gene data show CDR1 as GTSNPN and CDR2 as SVGIG (reference sequence). V was pared by 4 bases and J by 5 bases, with 5 bases of the junction left unmatched. This CDR3 is 13 amino acids long. Seattle participants joined during active infection and were tracked over time.

The sequence derives from a woman aged 45-65 years with COVID-19, enrolled during active disease. What was sequenced was peripheral blood. The chain recombines TRBV30 with TRBJ2-5; 9 nucleotides line up with TRBD2. DNA of the CDR3: TGTGCCTGGACTCTAGCGGGATGGGAGACCCAGTACTTC. It is translated as CAWTLAGWETQYF.